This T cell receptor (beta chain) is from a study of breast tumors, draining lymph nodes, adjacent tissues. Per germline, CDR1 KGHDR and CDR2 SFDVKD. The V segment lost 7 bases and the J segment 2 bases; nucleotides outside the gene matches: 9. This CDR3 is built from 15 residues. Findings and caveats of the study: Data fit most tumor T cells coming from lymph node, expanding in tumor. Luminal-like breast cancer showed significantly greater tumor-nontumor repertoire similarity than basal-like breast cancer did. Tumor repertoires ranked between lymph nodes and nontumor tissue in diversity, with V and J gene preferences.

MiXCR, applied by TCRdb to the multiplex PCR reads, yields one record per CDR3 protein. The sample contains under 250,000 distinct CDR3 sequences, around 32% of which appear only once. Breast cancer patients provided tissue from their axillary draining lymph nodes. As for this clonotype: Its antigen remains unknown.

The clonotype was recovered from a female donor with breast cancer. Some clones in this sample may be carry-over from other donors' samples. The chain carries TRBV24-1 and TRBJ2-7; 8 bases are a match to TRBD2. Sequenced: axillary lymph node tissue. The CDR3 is CATSSSSSGPYEQYF. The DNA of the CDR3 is TGTGCCACCAGCAGCTCCTCTAGCGGGCCCTACGAGCAGTACTTC.